Shown below are 32 T cell receptor beta chains from a single sample sequenced in a study of cytomegalovirus exposure and HLA in healthy donors. 13 Jbeta primers and 60 Vbeta primers were used for the PCR. Measured with immunoSEQ multiplex PCR; TCRdb has only the in-frame clones, and not every one. The sample includes 200,000 to 250,000 clones, roughly 82% of them seen just once. The sequenced sample was PBMCs. The source of these receptors is a woman aged 40 to 50 in good health and CMV-seropositive.

The chain combines TRBV30 with TRBJ1-6; D unresolved. The ends were cut back, 0 bases at V and 7 bases at J, with 13 bases in the middle. Per the germline V gene, CDR1 is GTSNPN and CDR2 is SVGIG (reference sequence). CDR3 length: 15 residues. The CDR3 loop reads CAWSVRVGGNSPLHF. The CDR3 nucleotides read TGTGCCTGGAGTGTACGAGTGGGAGGGAATTCACCCCTCCACTTT.

This chain joins TRBV7-3 and TRBJ2-1; 8 bases agree with TRBD1. CDR3 length equals 17 residues. Germline V gene data show CDR1 as SGHTA and CDR2 as FQGTGA. Trimming removed 4 bases from V and 3 bases from J; junction bases left unmatched: 11. As DNA, the CDR3 is TGTGCCAGCAGCTCCGGCCCGGGGACAGGCCTCTACAATGAGCAGTTCTTC. Translating gives CASSSGPGTGLYNEQFF.

The chain combines TRBV5-4 with TRBJ2-7; D is possibly TRBD1 (8 bases). CDR1 and CDR2 (germline): SGHNT, YYREEE (reference sequence). The CDR3 loop spans 15 amino acids. The V gene lost 4 bases and the J gene lost 2 bases, with 16 bases spanning the gap. The DNA for the CDR3 is TGTGCCAGCAGCGATAAACAGGGGGGGACCTACGAGCAGTACTTC. It is translated as CASSDKQGGTYEQYF. Full variable domain (remainder filled in from reference TRBV5-4 and TRBJ2-7): ETGVTQSPTHLIKTRGQQVTLRCSSQSGHNTVSWYQQALGQGPQFIFQYYREEENGRGNFPPRFSGLQFPNYSSELNVNALELDDSALYLCASSDKQGGTYEQYFGPGTRLTVT.

This clone showed up just a few times. The gene calls are TRBV6-5 and TRBJ1-1; 7 nucleotides agree with TRBD1. The CDR3 runs to 14 residues. Per the germline V gene, CDR1 is MNHEY and CDR2 is SVGAGI. J lost 4 bases, V lost 4 bases, and 6 bases had no gene match. CDR3 sequence: CASSWTQGGTEAFF. The DNA for the CDR3 is TGTGCCAGCAGTTGGACTCAGGGGGGCACTGAAGCTTTCTTT.

The chain employs TRBV19 and TRBJ2-7, with D possibly being TRBD2 (5 bases). Trimming pared 8 bases from V and 3 bases from J, leaving 8 bases between. Germline assignment: CDR1 LNHDA and CDR2 SQIVND (reference sequence). This CDR3 region has 11 residues. CDR3 DNA: TGTGCCAGTGGACTCTTCTACGAGCAGTACTTC. This codes for CASGLFYEQYF.

The gene calls are TRBV25-1 and TRBJ1-2; 8 bases line up with TRBD1. CDR3 length: 15 amino acids. Germline CDR1 and CDR2: MGHDK and SYGVNS. V was clipped by 5 bases and J by 6 bases; unmatched bases: 11. CDR3 DNA: TGTGCCAGCAGTTGGACAGGGATTTACAAGAATGGCTACACCTTC. It specifies CASSWTGIYKNGYTF.

Only a few counts were recorded for this clone. J is TRBJ2-2 and V is TRBV4-1; 11 bases map to TRBD2. Germline assignment: CDR1 MGHRA and CDR2 YSYEKL. This CDR3 has 15 residues. After removal of 5 bases from V and 7 bases from J, the junction contained 6 bases not matched to a gene. CDR3 coding DNA: TGCGCCAGCAGCTTTACTAGCGGGAGTAACGGGGAGCTGTTTTTT. Its translation: CASSFTSGSNGELFF.

This clone was observed a handful of times. The chain has TRBV1 and TRBJ1-1; whether TRBD1, the table's D call, matches the DNA was not checked. TRBV1 is assigned pseudogene status. CDR3 length: 17 residues. The CDR3 reads CTSTRRTGATMNTEAFF. The CDR3 nucleotides are TGCACCAGCACGCGTAGGACAGGGGCTACGATGAACACTGAAGCTTTCTTT.

The genes are TRBV5-1 and TRBJ1-2; possibly TRBD1 for D (5 bases). With 7 bases removed from V and 4 bases from J, the gap between germline ends came to 14 bases. CDR3 length equals 13 residues. Germline CDR1 is SGHRS and CDR2 is YFSETQ. CDR3 region: CASQQGNTYGYTF. The CDR3 nucleotides are TGCGCCAGCCAGCAGGGAAATACCTATGGCTACACCTTC.

The chain links TRBV5-1 to TRBJ2-1, with D perhaps matching TRBD2 (6 bases). The CDR3 totals 14 residues. V was shortened by 1 base and J by 9 bases, with 14 bases between the two germline ends. Looked up from germline, CDR1 is SGHRS and CDR2 is YFSETQ. CDR3 residues: CASSLLRLGGEQFF. The DNA of the CDR3 is TGCGCCAGCAGCTTGTTGCGGCTCGGGGGTGAGCAGTTCTTC.

For this clone: One end of the junction varies from germline; a read error may be responsible. Different DNA sequences within this sample yield the same CDR3. The gene calls are TRBV7-9 and TRBJ1-2; a possible D gene is TRBD1 (6 bases). The CDR3 has 13 residues. Germline V gene data show CDR1 as SEHNR and CDR2 as FQNEAQ (reference sequence). DNA for the CDR3: TGTGCCAGCAGTTTAGGGGGAGGCTATGGCTACACCTTC. Translating gives CASSLGGGYGYTF.

The chain couples TRBV6-4 to TRBJ1-2; 10 nucleotides match TRBD1. From germline, CDR1 is MRHNA and CDR2 SNTAGT. The V and J ends lost 0 bases and 2 bases, in that order; junction bases with no gene match: 9. The CDR3 is made up of 18 amino acids. The CDR3 protein is CASSDSSHGTGENYGYTF. The CDR3 nucleotides are TGTGCCAGCAGTGACTCGAGTCATGGGACAGGGGAAAACTATGGCTACACCTTC.

This chain uses TRBV11-3 with TRBJ1-2; 8 nucleotides match TRBD1. Germline CDR1 is SGHNT and CDR2 is YENEEA. This CDR3 contains 15 residues. With 1 base clipped from V and 6 bases from J, the junction kept 7 bases outside the gene matches. The CDR3 reads CASSLGTGRADGYTF. Here the CDR3 DNA reads TGTGCCAGCAGCTTAGGGACAGGGAGGGCGGATGGCTACACCTTC.

The CDR3 is CASSPYGGGFYGYTF. CDR3 bases: TGTGCCAGCAGCCCCTACGGCGGGGGTTTCTATGGCTACACCTTC. The V call is TRBV27, the J call TRBJ1-2, with D maybe TRBD1 (5 bases). The CDR3 runs to 15 residues. The germline gives CDR1 MNHEY, CDR2 SMNVEV (reference sequence). Trimming took off 6 bases at V and 4 bases at J, with 18 bases between the two ends.

The chain is built from TRBV4-3 and TRBJ1-6; D gene uncertain. Germline CDR1 LGHNA, CDR2 YSLEER. This CDR3 has 14 amino acids. V lost 3 bases and J lost 7, with 10 bases in between. This CDR3 is CASSQGFGNSPLHF. CDR3 DNA sequence: TGCGCCAGCAGCCAGGGCTTTGGAAATTCACCCCTCCACTTT.

The genes are TRBV6-1 and TRBJ1-2, with unresolved D. CDR1 is MNHNS and CDR2 is SASEGT in the germline V gene. This CDR3 is 11 amino acids long. V lost 6 bases and J lost 6, with 8 bases in between. The DNA of the CDR3 is TGTGCCAGCAGGGGCCCAGATGGCTACACCTTC. It codes for CASRGPDGYTF.

V gene TRBV7-6 combines with J gene TRBJ1-5, with D unresolved. The CDR3 has 14 residues. The V end was cut by 5 bases, the J end by 5 bases, with 13 bases between. The V gene's germline CDR1 is SGHVS and CDR2 FNYEAQ. CDR3 nucleotides: TGTGCCAGCAGCCCGGTCCACGTCGATCAGCCCCAGCATTTT. Translation: CASSPVHVDQPQHF.

V is TRBV5-1 and J is TRBJ1-2; 10 positions match TRBD1. The V gene end was trimmed by 7 bases and the J gene end by 7 bases; junction bases not matched to a gene: 7. The V gene's germline CDR1 is SGHRS and CDR2 YFSETQ. This CDR3 region has 13 residues. CDR3 sequence: CASGTTGGGGYTF. CDR3 DNA: TGCGCCAGCGGCACGACAGGGGGCGGTGGCTACACCTTC.

The V gene is TRBV5-1, the J gene TRBJ2-6; D is ambiguous. Trimming took 4 bases from V and 0 from J, leaving 8 bases between them. CDR3 size: 15 residues. Germline CDR1 SGHRS, CDR2 YFSETQ. In nucleotides, the CDR3 is TGCGCCAGCAGCACCTCCAGCTCTGGGGCCAACGTCCTGACTTTC. This codes for CASSTSSSGANVLTF.

The rearrangement links TRBV28 to TRBJ2-2; D is perhaps TRBD2 (6 bases). In germline, CDR1 is MDHEN, CDR2 SYDVKM. Deletions cut 3 bases from V and 4 bases from J, with 12 bases between. The CDR3 is made up of 15 amino acids. The CDR3 sequence: CASSLGLRLTGELFF. CDR3 DNA sequence: TGTGCCAGCAGTTTGGGACTGAGACTCACCGGGGAGCTGTTTTTT.

The gene calls are TRBV9 and TRBJ2-3; TRBD2 might be the D (6 bases). The CDR3 has 16 residues. Trimming shortened V by 0 bases and J by 4 bases, and 15 bases separated the two germline ends. CDR1 and CDR2 (germline): SGDLS, YYNGEE. In DNA form, the CDR3 reads TGTGCCAGCAGCGTAGTTAGCGGCGGGGCCCCAGATACGCAGTATTTT. It translates to CASSVVSGGAPDTQYF.

This sequence joins TRBV5-1 and TRBJ2-3; D is perhaps TRBD2 (5 bases). CDR3 length: 14 residues. CDR1 is SGHRS and CDR2 is YFSETQ in the germline V gene. V lost 5 bases and J 7 bases, leaving 17 bases between the germline ends. The CDR3 coding sequence is TGCGCCAGCAGTTCCGGAAGCCGAGGGAATACGCAGTATTTT. Translation: CASSSGSRGNTQYF.

The chain recombines TRBV5-4 with TRBJ2-5, with a possible D match to TRBD2 (7 bases). The germline V and J ends were trimmed by 0 bases and 4 bases, with 19 bases remaining between them. The CDR3 spans 17 residues. Germline CDR1 is SGHNT and CDR2 is YYREEE (reference sequence). The CDR3 bases are TGTGCCAGCAGCTTGGCCGCCGGACGGGGGGCCGCAGAGACCCAGTACTTC. It encodes CASSLAAGRGAAETQYF.

The CDR3 loop reads CASSTQGGTGELFF. The CDR3 DNA reads TGTGCCAGCAGTACTCAGGGGGGCACCGGGGAGCTGTTTTTT. The chain is built from TRBV2 and TRBJ2-2, with TRBD1 as a possible D gene (7 bases). The CDR3 consists of 14 residues. The V end was cut by 5 bases, the J end by 4 bases, with 11 bases between. Germline assignment: CDR1 SNHLY and CDR2 FYNNEI. Combining the CDR3 with reference TRBV2 and TRBJ2-2 gives the whole variable domain EPEVTQTPSHQVTQMGQEVILRCVPISNHLYFYWYRQILGQKVEFLVSFYNNEISEKSEIFDDQFSVERPDGSNFTLKIRSTKLEDSAMYFCASSTQGGTGELFFGEGSRLTVL.

This chain joins TRBV6-5 and TRBJ2-7, with TRBD2 identical over 10 bases. The junction had 5 bases not matched to a gene; V was cut back by 2 bases and J by 4 bases. The germline V gene encodes CDR1 MNHEY and CDR2 SVGAGI. The CDR3 is 15 amino acids. DNA for the CDR3: TGTGCCAGCAGTTACCGAAGCGGGGGGGAGTACGAGCAGTACTTC. Protein: CASSYRSGGEYEQYF.

This chain joins TRBV9 and TRBJ2-3, with TRBD2 matching over 11 bases. CDR1 SGDLS and CDR2 YYNGEE come from the germline V gene. This CDR3 has 17 residues. The trim removed 2 bases at V and 4 bases at J, leaving 9 bases unmatched. DNA of the CDR3: TGTGCCAGCAGCGTCTCAACTAGCGGGAGCGGGGCAGATACGCAGTATTTT. Translating gives CASSVSTSGSGADTQYF.

The CDR3 DNA follows: TGTGCCTGGAGACCCTCAGGGGGCACTGAAGCTTTCTTT. Translation: CAWRPSGGTEAFF. This chain uses TRBV30 with TRBJ1-1; 7 nucleotides align to TRBD1. The length of the CDR3 is 13 residues. The germline V gene encodes CDR1 GTSNPN and CDR2 SVGIG (reference sequence). Trimming cost V 3 bases and J 4 bases; bases outside gene matches: 5.

This chain connects TRBV15 to TRBJ2-1; D possibly corresponds to TRBD1 (6 bases). This CDR3 region has 16 residues. Germline lookup yields CDR1 LNHNV and CDR2 YYDKDF (reference sequence). V gave up 1 base and J gave up 7 bases, with 17 bases separating them. The CDR3 sequence: CATSRVRGDRRNEQFF. The CDR3 DNA reads TGTGCCACCAGCAGAGTCAGGGGAGACCGGCGGAATGAGCAGTTCTTC.

The chain combines TRBV6-1 with TRBJ2-3, with TRBD2 matching 8 bases. J gave up 0 bases and V 6 bases, and 2 bases lay outside the gene matches. The CDR3 runs to 14 residues. Germline CDR1 is MNHNS and CDR2 is SASEGT. The CDR3 here is CASSGGVSTDTQYF. Here the CDR3 DNA reads TGTGCCAGCAGCGGGGGGGTAAGCACAGATACGCAGTATTTT.

The sample holds one count of this clone. V gene TRBV11-2 combines with J gene TRBJ1-6, with TRBD1 matching 7 bases. This CDR3 region has 15 residues. The junction had 11 bases not matched to a gene; V was cut back by 5 bases and J by 10 bases. The germline V gene encodes CDR1 SGHAT and CDR2 FQNNGV. The CDR3 DNA follows: TGTGCCAGCAGCCCAGTAAAGGGGGCAAGGTCACCCCTCCACTTT. Amino acids: CASSPVKGARSPLHF.

This clone appeared a single time. The chain recombines TRBV11-2 with TRBJ2-1; 7 bases align to TRBD2. The length of the CDR3 is 13 residues. The junction had 2 bases not matched to a gene; V was cut back by 7 bases and J by 2 bases. From germline, CDR1 is SGHAT and CDR2 FQNNGV. Here the CDR3 DNA reads TGTGCCAGCACAAGCGGGGCCTACAATGAGCAGTTCTTC. This codes for CASTSGAYNEQFF.

This chain uses TRBV7-9 with TRBJ1-2; no clear D gene. Germline V gene sequence: CDR1 SEHNR, CDR2 FQNEAQ (reference sequence). The CDR3 consists of 14 residues. V dropped 4 bases and J dropped 2 bases, with 11 bases sitting between them. The CDR3 here is CASSSLDSNYGYTF. CDR3 coding DNA: TGTGCCAGCAGCTCTCTCGACTCGAACTATGGCTACACCTTC.